In this sample, the clone carrying this TCR beta chain turned up a few times. Its antigen remains unidentified. This sample stems from a study of T cell repertoires in cytomegalovirus infection. About the study: Epitope selection comprised recently identified HLA-C-restricted CMV epitopes and well-studied HLA-B-restricted CMV epitopes. A matching HLA type, together with CMV infection, was signaled by public TCR beta signatures.

TCRdb reprocessed the reads via MiXCR and lists one record per CDR3 protein. The repertoire consists of 200,000 to 250,000 distinct CDR3 sequences, with 38% occurring once and the leading ten covering approximately 59%. The CDR3 covers 15 residues. V was cut by 2 bases and J by 2 bases, with 10 bases left in between. Germline V CDR1 and CDR2: SGHTA, FQGTGA. Here the sequenced sample was CD8+ T cells from cultured PBMCs, taken from culture after CMV antigen stimulation. The V gene is TRBV7-3, the J gene TRBJ1-5, with no clear D. The sequence was collected from a human donor in good health (CMV status not recorded). Some clones in this sample may be carry-over from other donors' samples. Here the CDR3 DNA reads TGTGCCAGCAGCTTAGCGGGAGGGCGCAATCAGCCCCAGCATTTT. Protein product: CASSLAGGRNQPQHF.